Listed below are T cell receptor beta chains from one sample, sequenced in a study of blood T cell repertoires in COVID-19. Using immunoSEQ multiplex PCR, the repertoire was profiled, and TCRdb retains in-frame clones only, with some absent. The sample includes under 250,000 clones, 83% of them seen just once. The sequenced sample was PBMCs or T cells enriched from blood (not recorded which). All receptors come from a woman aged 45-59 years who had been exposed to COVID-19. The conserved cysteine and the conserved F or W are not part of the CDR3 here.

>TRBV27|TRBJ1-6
ASSLSLPGVGNNSPLH
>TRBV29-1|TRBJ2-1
SVTPMTGLNNEQF
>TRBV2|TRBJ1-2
ASSETRSSQGLNYGYT
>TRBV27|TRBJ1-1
AVQRTGGALGTEAF
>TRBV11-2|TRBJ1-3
ASSLTGAGNTIY
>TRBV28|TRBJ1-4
ASSGQGAHGEKLF
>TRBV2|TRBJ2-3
ASSLLAGGPDTQY
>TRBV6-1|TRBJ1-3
ASSDRMSSGNTIY
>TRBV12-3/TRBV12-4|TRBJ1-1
ASSRRTEAF
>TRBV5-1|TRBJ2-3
ASSDQGVFRDTQY
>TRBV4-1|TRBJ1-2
ASSQDNGVNYGYT